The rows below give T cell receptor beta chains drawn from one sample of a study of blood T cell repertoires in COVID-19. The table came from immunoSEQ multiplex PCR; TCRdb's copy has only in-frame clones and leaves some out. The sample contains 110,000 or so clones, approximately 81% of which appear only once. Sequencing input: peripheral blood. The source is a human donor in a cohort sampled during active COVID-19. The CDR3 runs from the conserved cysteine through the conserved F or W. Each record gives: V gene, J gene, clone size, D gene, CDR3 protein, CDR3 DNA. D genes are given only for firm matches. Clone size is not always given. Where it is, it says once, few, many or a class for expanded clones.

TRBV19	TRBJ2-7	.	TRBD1	CASSTRDRGPPYEQYF	TGTGCCAGTAGTACCAGGGACAGGGGGCCTCCATACGAGCAGTACTTC
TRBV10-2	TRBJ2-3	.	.	CASSESLVSDTQYF	TGCGCCAGCAGTGAGTCACTAGTTTCAGATACGCAGTATTTT
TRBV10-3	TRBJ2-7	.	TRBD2	CAISESAGGTYEQYF	TGTGCCATCAGTGAGTCAGCGGGGGGGACCTACGAGCAGTACTTC
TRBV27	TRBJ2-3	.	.	CASSPHLADTQYF	TGTGCCAGCAGCCCACACCTTGCAGATACGCAGTATTTT
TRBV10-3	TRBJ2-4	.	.	CAISEPAAQQGLGKNIQYF	TGTGCCATCAGTGAGCCCGCCGCCCAACAGGGTTTGGGCAAAAACATTCAGTACTTC
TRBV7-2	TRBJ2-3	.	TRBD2	CASSFGGGSTDTQYF	TGTGCCAGCAGCTTTGGCGGGGGAAGCACAGATACGCAGTATTTT
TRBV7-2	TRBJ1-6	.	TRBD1	CASRPGQGNSPLHF	TGTGCCAGCAGGCCGGGACAGGGGAATTCACCCCTCCACTTT
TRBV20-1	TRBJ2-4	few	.	CSASEKNIQYF	TGCAGTGCTAGCGAGAAAAACATTCAGTACTTC
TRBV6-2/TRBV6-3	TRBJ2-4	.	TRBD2	CASSYSTSGGADIQYF	TGTGCCAGCAGTTACTCGACTAGCGGGGGGGCGGACATTCAGTACTTC
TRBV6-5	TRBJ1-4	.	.	CASSYAGGEKLFF	TGTGCCAGCAGTTACGCGGGAGGGGAAAAACTGTTTTTT
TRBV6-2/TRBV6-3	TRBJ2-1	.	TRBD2	CASSSREGLAGGRRNEQFF	TGTGCCAGCAGTTCTAGGGAAGGACTAGCGGGGGGCCGGAGGAATGAGCAGTTCTTC
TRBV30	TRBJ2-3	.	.	CAWSAQTDTQYF	TGTGCCTGGAGTGCCCAAACAGATACGCAGTATTTT
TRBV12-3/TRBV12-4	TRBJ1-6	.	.	CASSFAGGALHF	TGTGCCAGCAGTTTCGCCGGTGGAGCCCTCCACTTT